The clone carrying this T cell receptor (beta chain) has more than one count but fewer than ten. V dropped 4 bases and J dropped 4 bases, with 14 bases sitting between them. CDR3 length: 14 amino acids. In germline, CDR1 is SGHDT, CDR2 YYEEEE. The data were taken from a study of blood T cells in healthy people across ages. The second PCR ran about 6 to 12 cycles with a sample-barcoded 5' primer and J-beta primers. MiXCR was run by TCRdb on the 5' RACE reads, yielding one entry per CDR3 protein. This table has 1.5 million to 2 million distinct CDR3 sequences, roughly a third appearing once. The source is a woman between 25 and 40 years old in good health. The sample comprised blood. The chain joins TRBV5-6 to TRBJ2-5; TRBD1 might be the D (6 bases). Written as DNA, the CDR3 is TGTGCCAGCAGCCAAACCTCCAGGGGAGAGACCCAGTACTTC. The encoded protein is CASSQTSRGETQYF.